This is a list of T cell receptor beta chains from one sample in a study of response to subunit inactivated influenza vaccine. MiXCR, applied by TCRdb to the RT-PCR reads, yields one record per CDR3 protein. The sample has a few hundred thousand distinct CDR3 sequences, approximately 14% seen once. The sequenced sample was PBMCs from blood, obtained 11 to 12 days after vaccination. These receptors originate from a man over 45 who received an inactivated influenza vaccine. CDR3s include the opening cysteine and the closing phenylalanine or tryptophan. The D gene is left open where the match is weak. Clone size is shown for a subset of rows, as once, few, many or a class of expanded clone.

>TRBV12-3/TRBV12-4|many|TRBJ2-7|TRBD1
TGTGCCAGCGCCCCAGGACAGGGATTTTACGAGCAGTACTTC
CASAPGQGFYEQYF
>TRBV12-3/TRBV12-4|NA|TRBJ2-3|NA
TGTGCCAGCAGCACGGGACTCTCCCCAGATACGCAGTATTTT
CASSTGLSPDTQYF
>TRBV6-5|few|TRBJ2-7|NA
TGTGCCAGCAGTTACTCGAGCAGGGTAAACGAGCAGTACTTC
CASSYSSRVNEQYF
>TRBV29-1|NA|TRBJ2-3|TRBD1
TGCAGCGTTGACAGGGGGCTAATGACAGATACGCAGTATTTT
CSVDRGLMTDTQYF
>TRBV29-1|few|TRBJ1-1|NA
TGCAGCGTTGAACAGGCAATGAACACTGAAGCTTTCTTT
CSVEQAMNTEAFF
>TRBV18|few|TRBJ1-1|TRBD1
TGTGCCAGCTCACCACTGGACAGGGTATGGACTGAAGCTTTCTTT
CASSPLDRVWTEAFF
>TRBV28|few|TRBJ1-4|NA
TGTGCCAGCAGTTGGGTGGTCGCTGGAGAAAAACTGTTTTTT
CASSWVVAGEKLFF
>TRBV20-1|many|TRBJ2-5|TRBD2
TGCAGTGCCCGAAGGACTAGCTTCGTGGAGACCCAGTACTTC
CSARRTSFVETQYF
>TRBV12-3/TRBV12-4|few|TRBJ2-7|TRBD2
TGTGCCAGCAGTTTACTGCTAGCGGGGGGGCCTGACGAGCAGTACTTC
CASSLLLAGGPDEQYF
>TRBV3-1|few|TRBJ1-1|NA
TGTGCCAGCAGCCAAGGCAGGGGTGGGAACACTGAAGCTTTCTTT
CASSQGRGGNTEAFF
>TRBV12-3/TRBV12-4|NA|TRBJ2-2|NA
TGTGCCAGCAGTTTTATGTATCCTAGCCCCGGGGAGCTGTTTTTT
CASSFMYPSPGELFF
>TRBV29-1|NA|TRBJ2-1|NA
TGCAGCGTTGGGGGGGGCAACGCCTACAATGAGCAGTTCTTC
CSVGGGNAYNEQFF
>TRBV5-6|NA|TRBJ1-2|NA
TGTGCCAGCAGCCCGGCGGGGGGCCAGCCCTATGGCTACACCTTC
CASSPAGGQPYGYTF
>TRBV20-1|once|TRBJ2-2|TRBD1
TGCAGTGCTAGCGGACAGGGGGCGCGCACCGGGGAGCTGTTTTTT
CSASGQGARTGELFF
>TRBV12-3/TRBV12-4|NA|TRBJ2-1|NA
TGTGCCAGCAGTTCCCGGGGTTCAAACAATGAGCAGTTCTTC
CASSSRGSNNEQFF
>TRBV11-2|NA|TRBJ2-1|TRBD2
TGTGCCAGCAGCTTATCCCCTCGCACTCTCTGGCGGGAGGGCCCTAACAATGAGCAGTTCTTC
CASSLSPRTLWREGPNNEQFF
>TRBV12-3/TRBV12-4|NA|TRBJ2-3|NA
TGTGCCAGCAGTTCGCACACAGATACGCAGTATTTT
CASSSHTDTQYF
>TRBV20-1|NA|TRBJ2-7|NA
TGCAGTGCCGCGCCCCCGGGGACAAGTAGAGGATACTTC
CSAAPPGTSRGYF
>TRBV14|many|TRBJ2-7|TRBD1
TGTGCCAGCAGCCCACAGGGGGTCGGAGAGCAGTACTTC
CASSPQGVGEQYF
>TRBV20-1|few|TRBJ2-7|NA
TGCAGTGCTAGAGATCTGGGGAGGAGCTCCTACGAGCAGTACTTC
CSARDLGRSSYEQYF
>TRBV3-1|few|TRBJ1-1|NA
TGTGCCAGCAGCCACAGGGAGAACACTGAAGCTTTCTTT
CASSHRENTEAFF
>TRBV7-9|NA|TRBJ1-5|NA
TGTGCCAGCAGCTTATCGATACTGTCCGGCGATCAGCCCCAGCATTTT
CASSLSILSGDQPQHF